Below are 13 T cell receptor beta chains sequenced from a single sample in a study of shared clonotypes between healthy human individuals. Clones were sequenced by immunoSEQ multiplex PCR, and TCRdb holds only the in-frame ones, with some missing. The sample includes just over 2,000,000 clones, 90% to 95% seen only once; the top ten take 0.1% to 0.15%. Sequencing was done on a sample of naive CD4+ T cells sorted from blood. Indicated subset: CD45RA+ positively selected. These receptors were collected from a man between 18 and 35 years old in good health.

On this clone itself: The same CDR3 can be traced to other DNA sequences in this sample. The chain's CDR3 is CASSFGNQPQHF. The CDR3, as DNA: TGTGCCAGCAGCTTTGGAAATCAGCCCCAGCATTTT. J is TRBJ1-5 and V is TRBV7-9; D remains unclear. Germline values: CDR1 SEHNR, CDR2 FQNEAQ (reference sequence). There are 12 residues in the CDR3. The ends were cut back, 3 bases at V and 4 bases at J, with 4 bases in the middle.

The chain uses TRBV7-8 and TRBJ1-6; 8 bases agree with TRBD1. The CDR3 is 16 amino acids. Germline V gene data show CDR1 as SGHVS and CDR2 as FQNEAQ. The V gene end was trimmed by 0 bases and the J gene end by 10 bases; junction bases not matched to a gene: 8. CDR3 DNA sequence: TGTGCCAGCAGCTTAGCGTTGACAGGGGCTGGGTCACCCCTCCACTTT. Protein product: CASSLALTGAGSPLHF.

The chain's CDR3 is CASSVPTGGPEAFF. In nucleotides, the CDR3 is TGTGCCAGCAGCGTGCCGACAGGGGGCCCTGAAGCTTTCTTT. The V and J genes are TRBV5-4 and TRBJ1-1, with 10 bases matching TRBD1. The CDR3 covers 14 residues. Germline loops: CDR1 SGHNT, CDR2 YYREEE (reference sequence). V shed 4 bases and J 6 bases; nucleotides not matched to a gene: 6.

With regard to this clone: The sample carries other DNA sequences with the same CDR3. The chain joins TRBV20-1 to TRBJ2-7, with a possible D match to TRBD1 (6 bases). Per the germline V gene, CDR1 is DFQATT and CDR2 is SNEGSKA (reference sequence). The V end was cut by 0 bases, the J end by 7 bases, with 7 bases between. The CDR3 is 11 residues long. The chain's CDR3 is CSARDGTEQYF. The CDR3 nucleotides read TGCAGTGCTAGAGATGGGACAGAGCAGTACTTC.

This chain uses TRBV28 with TRBJ2-3; 11 nucleotides match TRBD2. This CDR3 has 17 amino acids. V dropped 5 bases and J dropped 2; count of bases not matched to a gene: 9. Germline V gives CDR1 MDHEN, CDR2 SYDVKM. As DNA, the CDR3 is TGTGCCAGCAGTCCCTCACTAGCGGGGGTCAACACAGATACGCAGTATTTT. It is translated as CASSPSLAGVNTDTQYF.

This rearrangement joins TRBV4-2 to TRBJ2-7; 11 positions agree with TRBD2. The CDR3 has 15 residues. The ends lost 2 bases at V and 2 bases at J; junction bases unmatched: 2. CDR1 LGHNA and CDR2 YNFKEQ come from the germline V gene. The CDR3 bases are TGTGCCAGCAGCCAAAGACTAGCGGGACCCTACGAGCAGTACTTC. Translation gives CASSQRLAGPYEQYF.

The chain combines TRBV27 with TRBJ1-6; D remains unclear. The germline CDR1 and CDR2 sequences are MNHEY and SMNVEV (reference sequence). V lost 0 bases and J 4 bases, leaving 7 bases between the germline ends. The CDR3 has 15 amino acids. The CDR3 loop is CASSLSRGYNSPLHF. The CDR3 bases are TGTGCCAGCAGTTTATCGAGAGGTTATAATTCACCCCTCCACTTT.

The V and J genes are TRBV29-1 and TRBJ1-3; D is unresolved. Germline-derived CDR1 and CDR2 are SQVTM and ANQGSEA. The CDR3 totals 14 residues. Trimming left V 6 bases short and J 0 bases short, with 12 bases between. CDR3 in DNA: TGCAGCGTAGATCCAGCGAGCTCTGGAAACACCATATATTTT. It yields the protein CSVDPASSGNTIYF.

A remark on this clone: This same CDR3 is encoded by further DNA sequences in the sample. The chain links TRBV29-1 to TRBJ1-1; D ambiguous. V lost 0 bases and J 6 bases, leaving 8 bases between the germline ends. Germline V lookup: CDR1 SQVTM, CDR2 ANQGSEA. The CDR3 extends over 12 amino acids. CDR3 coding DNA: TGCAGCGTTGAAGATCCCGGATCTGAAGCTTTCTTT. Amino acids: CSVEDPGSEAFF.

The rearrangement links TRBV27 to TRBJ2-5; 12 bases align to TRBD2. The germline V gene has CDR1 MNHEY and CDR2 SMNVEV (reference sequence). The CDR3 has 17 residues. Trimming cost V 6 bases and J 2 bases; bases outside gene matches: 10. The CDR3 DNA reads as TGTGCCAGCAGCTTAGCGGCGCTAGCGGGGGGGCAAGAGACCCAGTACTTC. It translates to CASSLAALAGGQETQYF.

The V and J genes are TRBV11-2 and TRBJ1-1; no clear D gene. The CDR3 has 16 residues. V was trimmed by 1 base and J by 1 base, leaving 13 bases between them. Germline V gene data show CDR1 as SGHAT and CDR2 as FQNNGV. The DNA of the CDR3 is TGTGCCAGCAGCTTAGGGGGTGTCTCGGGGAACACTGAAGCTTTCTTT. Protein product: CASSLGGVSGNTEAFF.

This chain joins TRBV6-6 and TRBJ1-2, with 9 nucleotides matching TRBD1. CDR3 size: 12 residues. V lost 8 bases, J lost 2 bases, and 0 bases stayed unmatched. Germline CDR1 MNHNY, CDR2 SVGAGI (reference sequence). The CDR3 here is CASGQGNYGYTF. Written as DNA, the CDR3 is TGTGCCAGCGGACAGGGGAACTATGGCTACACCTTC.

This chain connects TRBV25-1 to TRBJ2-7, with D possibly matching TRBD1 (5 bases). The ends were cut back, 4 bases at V and 3 bases at J, with 10 bases in the middle. The CDR3 length is 13 residues. The germline V gene encodes CDR1 MGHDK and CDR2 SYGVNS. CDR3 amino acids: CASSGQILYEQYF. The CDR3 coding sequence is TGTGCCAGCAGTGGACAGATTCTCTACGAGCAGTACTTC.